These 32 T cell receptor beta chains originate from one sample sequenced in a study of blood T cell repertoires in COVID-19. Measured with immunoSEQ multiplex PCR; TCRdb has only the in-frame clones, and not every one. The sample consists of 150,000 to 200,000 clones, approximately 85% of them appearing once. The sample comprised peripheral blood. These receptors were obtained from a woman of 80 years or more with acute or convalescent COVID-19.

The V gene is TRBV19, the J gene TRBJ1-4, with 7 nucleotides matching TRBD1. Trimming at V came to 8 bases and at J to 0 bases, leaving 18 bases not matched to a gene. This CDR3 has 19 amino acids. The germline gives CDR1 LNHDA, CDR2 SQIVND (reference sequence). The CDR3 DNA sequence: TGTGCCAGTCATCGGGACAGTAAGGGGACATCCGCAACTAATGAAAAACTGTTTTTT. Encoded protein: CASHRDSKGTSATNEKLFF.

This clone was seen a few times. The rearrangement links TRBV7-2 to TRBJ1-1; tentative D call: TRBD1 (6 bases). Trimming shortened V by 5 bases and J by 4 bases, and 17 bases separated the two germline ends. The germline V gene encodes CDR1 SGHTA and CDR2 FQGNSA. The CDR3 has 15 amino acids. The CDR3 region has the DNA TGTGCCAGCAGCCCTCAGCGGGGGCTAGCCACTGAAGCTTTCTTT. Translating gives CASSPQRGLATEAFF.

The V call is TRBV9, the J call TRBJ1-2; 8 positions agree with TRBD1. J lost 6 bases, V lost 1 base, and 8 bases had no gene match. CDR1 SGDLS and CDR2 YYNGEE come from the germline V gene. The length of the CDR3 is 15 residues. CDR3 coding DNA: TGTGCCAGCAGCGTATCTGGGACAGGAAGTGATGGCTACACCTTC. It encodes CASSVSGTGSDGYTF.

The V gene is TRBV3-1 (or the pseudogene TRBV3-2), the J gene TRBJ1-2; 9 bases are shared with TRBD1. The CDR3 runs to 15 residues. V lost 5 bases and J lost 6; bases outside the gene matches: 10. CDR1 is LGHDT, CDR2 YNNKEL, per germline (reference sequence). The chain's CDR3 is CASSSGTGIMDGYTF. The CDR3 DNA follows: TGTGCCAGCAGCTCCGGGACAGGGATAATGGATGGCTACACCTTC.

The CDR3 is CASTPDIFSGNTIYF. The CDR3 DNA reads TGTGCCAGCACCCCGGACATCTTCTCTGGAAACACCATATATTTT. This chain links TRBV5-8 with TRBJ1-3, with D perhaps TRBD1 (5 bases). The CDR3 covers 15 residues. Germline V CDR1 and CDR2: SGHTS, YDEGEE. Trimming took off 6 bases at V and 0 bases at J, with 13 bases between the two ends.

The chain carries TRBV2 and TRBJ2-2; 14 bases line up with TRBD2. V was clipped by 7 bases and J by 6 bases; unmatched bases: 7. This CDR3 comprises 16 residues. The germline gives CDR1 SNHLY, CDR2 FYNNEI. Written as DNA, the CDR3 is TGTGCCAGCAAGCCGACTAGCGGGGGGGCGGCCGGGGAGCTGTTTTTT. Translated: CASKPTSGGAAGELFF.

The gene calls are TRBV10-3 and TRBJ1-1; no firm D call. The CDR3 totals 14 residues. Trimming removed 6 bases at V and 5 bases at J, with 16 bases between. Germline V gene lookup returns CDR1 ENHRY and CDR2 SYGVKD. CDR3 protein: CAIREEWEGTEAFF. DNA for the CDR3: TGTGCCATCAGGGAGGAATGGGAGGGTACTGAAGCTTTCTTT.

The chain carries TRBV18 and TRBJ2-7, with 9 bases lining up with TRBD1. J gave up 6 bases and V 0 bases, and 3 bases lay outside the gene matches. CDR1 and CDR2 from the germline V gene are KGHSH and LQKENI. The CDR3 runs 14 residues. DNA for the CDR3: TGTGCCAGCTCACCACCGGACAGGGGTCGCGAGCAGTACTTC. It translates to CASSPPDRGREQYF.

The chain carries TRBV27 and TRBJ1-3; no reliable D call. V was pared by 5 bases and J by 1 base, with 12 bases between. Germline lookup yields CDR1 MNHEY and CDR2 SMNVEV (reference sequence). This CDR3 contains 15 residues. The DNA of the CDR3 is TGTGCCAGCAGTGCCCGCGGAGGGTCTGGAAACACCATATATTTT. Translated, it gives CASSARGGSGNTIYF.

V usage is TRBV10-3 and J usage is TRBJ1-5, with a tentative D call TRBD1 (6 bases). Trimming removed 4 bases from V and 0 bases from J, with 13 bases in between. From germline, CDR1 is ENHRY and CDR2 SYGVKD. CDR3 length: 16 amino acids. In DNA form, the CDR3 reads TGTGCCATCAGTGCGGACAGAGATCATAGCAATCAGCCCCAGCATTTT. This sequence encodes CAISADRDHSNQPQHF.

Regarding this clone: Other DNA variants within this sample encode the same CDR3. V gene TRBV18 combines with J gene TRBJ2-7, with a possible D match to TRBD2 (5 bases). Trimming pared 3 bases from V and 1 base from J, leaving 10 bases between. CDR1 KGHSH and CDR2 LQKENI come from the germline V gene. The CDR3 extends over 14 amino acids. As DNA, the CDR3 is TGTGCCAGCTCACCTCCTAGCCGATCCTACGAGCAGTACTTC. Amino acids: CASSPPSRSYEQYF.

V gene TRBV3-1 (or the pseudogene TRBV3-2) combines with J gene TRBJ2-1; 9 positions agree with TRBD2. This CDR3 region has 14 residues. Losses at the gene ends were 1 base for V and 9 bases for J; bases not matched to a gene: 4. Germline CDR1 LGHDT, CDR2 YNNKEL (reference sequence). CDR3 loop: CASSQGRGGFEQFF. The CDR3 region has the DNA TGTGCCAGCAGCCAAGGGCGGGGGGGTTTTGAGCAGTTCTTC.

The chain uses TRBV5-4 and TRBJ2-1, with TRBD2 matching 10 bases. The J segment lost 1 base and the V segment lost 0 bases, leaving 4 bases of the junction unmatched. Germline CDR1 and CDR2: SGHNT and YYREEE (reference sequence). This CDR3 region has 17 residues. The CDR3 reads CASSLDLLAGSYNEQFF. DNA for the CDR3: TGTGCCAGCAGCTTGGATCTACTAGCGGGGTCCTACAATGAGCAGTTCTTC.

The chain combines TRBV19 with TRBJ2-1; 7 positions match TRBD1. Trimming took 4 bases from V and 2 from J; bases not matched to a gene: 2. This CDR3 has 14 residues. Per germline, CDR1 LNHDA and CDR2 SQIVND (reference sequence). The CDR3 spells CASSTGQAYNEQFF. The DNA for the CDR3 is TGTGCCAGTAGTACTGGACAGGCCTACAATGAGCAGTTCTTC.

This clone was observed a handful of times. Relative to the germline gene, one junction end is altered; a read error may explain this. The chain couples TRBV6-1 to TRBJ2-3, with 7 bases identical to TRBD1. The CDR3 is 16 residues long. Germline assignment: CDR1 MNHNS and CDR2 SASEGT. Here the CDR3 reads CASTESQGPTMDTQYF. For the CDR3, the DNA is TGTGCCAGCACTGAATCACAGGGGCCGACCATGGATACGCAGTATTTT.

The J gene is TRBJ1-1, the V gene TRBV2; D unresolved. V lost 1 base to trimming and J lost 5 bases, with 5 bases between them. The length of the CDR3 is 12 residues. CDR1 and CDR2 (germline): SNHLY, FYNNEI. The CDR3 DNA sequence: TGTGCCAGCAGTGAAGTCGGGACTGAAGCTTTCTTT. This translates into CASSEVGTEAFF.

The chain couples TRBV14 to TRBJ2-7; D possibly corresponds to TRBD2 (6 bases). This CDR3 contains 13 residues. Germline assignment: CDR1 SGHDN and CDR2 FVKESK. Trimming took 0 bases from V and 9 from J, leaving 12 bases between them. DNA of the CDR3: TGTGCCAGCAGCCAAGATAGGCTCGGGGGGCAGTACTTC. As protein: CASSQDRLGGQYF.

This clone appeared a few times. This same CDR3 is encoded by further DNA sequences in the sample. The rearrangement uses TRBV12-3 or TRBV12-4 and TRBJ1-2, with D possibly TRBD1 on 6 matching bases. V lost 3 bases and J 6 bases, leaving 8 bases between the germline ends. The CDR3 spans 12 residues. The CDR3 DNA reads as TGTGCCAGCAGTTTCAGGGGTAATGGCTACACCTTC. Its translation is CASSFRGNGYTF.

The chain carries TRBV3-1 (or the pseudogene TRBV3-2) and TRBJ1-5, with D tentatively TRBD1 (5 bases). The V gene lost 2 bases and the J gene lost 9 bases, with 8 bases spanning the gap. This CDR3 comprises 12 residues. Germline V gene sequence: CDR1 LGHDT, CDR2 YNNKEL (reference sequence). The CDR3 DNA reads TGTGCCAGCAGCCAAAGGGGAATGCCCCAGCATTTT. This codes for CASSQRGMPQHF.

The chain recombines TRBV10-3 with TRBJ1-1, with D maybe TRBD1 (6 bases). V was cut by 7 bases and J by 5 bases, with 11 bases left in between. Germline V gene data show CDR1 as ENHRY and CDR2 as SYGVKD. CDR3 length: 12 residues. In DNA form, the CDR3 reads TGTGCCATCACTCCAGGGGATACTGAAGCTTTCTTT. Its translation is CAITPGDTEAFF.

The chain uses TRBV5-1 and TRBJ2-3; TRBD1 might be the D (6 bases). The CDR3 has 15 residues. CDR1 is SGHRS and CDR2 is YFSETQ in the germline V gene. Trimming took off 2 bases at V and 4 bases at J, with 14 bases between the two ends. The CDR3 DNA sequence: TGCGCCAGCAGCTTCCTACAGGGTAGGGCAGATACGCAGTATTTT. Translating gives CASSFLQGRADTQYF.

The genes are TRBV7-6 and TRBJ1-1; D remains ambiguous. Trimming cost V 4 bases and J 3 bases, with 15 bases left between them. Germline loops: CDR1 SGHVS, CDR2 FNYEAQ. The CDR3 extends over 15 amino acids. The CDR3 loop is CASSSFTPADTEAFF. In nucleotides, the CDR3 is TGTGCCAGCAGCTCATTTACCCCTGCGGACACTGAAGCTTTCTTT.

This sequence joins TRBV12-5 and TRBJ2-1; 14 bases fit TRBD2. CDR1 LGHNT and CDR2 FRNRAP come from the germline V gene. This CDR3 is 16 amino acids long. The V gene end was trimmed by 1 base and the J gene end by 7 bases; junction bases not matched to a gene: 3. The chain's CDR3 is CASGLDRLAGGNEQFF. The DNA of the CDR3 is TGTGCTAGTGGTTTGGACCGACTAGCGGGAGGGAATGAGCAGTTCTTC.

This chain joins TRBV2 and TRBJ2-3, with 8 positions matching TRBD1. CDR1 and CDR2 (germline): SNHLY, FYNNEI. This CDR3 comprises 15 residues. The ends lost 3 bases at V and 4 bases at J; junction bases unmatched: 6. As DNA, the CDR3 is TGTGCCAGCAGTGAGGGCAGGGGGCGCCCAGATACGCAGTATTTT. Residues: CASSEGRGRPDTQYF.

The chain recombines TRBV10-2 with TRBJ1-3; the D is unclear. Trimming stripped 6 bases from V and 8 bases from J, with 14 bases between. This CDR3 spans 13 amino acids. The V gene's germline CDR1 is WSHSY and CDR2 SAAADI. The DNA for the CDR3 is TGCGCCAGCAGCCTAGCAAAGCAGGACACCATATATTTT. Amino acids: CASSLAKQDTIYF.

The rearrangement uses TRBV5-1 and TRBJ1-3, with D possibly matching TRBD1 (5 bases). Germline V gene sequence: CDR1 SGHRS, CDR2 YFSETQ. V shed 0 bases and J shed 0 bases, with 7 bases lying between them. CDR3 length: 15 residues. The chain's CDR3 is CASSLATVSGNTIYF. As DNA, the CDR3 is TGCGCCAGCAGCTTGGCGACAGTCTCTGGAAACACCATATATTTT.

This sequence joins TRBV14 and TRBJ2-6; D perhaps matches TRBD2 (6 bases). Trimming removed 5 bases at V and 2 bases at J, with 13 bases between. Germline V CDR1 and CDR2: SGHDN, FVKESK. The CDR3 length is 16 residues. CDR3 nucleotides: TGTGCCAGCAGCAGATTCGGAGGGGCTGGGGCCAACGTCCTGACTTTC. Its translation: CASSRFGGAGANVLTF.

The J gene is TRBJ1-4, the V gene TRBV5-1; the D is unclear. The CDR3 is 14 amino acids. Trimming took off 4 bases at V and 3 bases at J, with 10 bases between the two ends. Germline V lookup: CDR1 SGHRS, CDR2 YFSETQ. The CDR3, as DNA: TGCGCCAGCAGCCCGGCGGGAGCTAATGAAAAACTGTTTTTT. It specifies CASSPAGANEKLFF.

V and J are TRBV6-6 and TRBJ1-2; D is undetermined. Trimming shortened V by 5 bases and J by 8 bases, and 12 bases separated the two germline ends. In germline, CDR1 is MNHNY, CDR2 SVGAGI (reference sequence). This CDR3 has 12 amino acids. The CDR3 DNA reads TGTGCCAGCAGTCGCCGCAGTAACGGCTACACCTTC. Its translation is CASSRRSNGYTF.

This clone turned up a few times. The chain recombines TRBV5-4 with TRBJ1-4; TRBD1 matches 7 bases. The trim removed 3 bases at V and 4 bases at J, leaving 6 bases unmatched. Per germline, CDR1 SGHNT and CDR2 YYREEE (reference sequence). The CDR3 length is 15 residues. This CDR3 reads CASSSTGDVNEKLFF. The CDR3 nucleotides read TGTGCCAGCAGCTCCACAGGGGATGTTAATGAAAAACTGTTTTTT. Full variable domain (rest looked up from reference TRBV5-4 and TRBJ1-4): ETGVTQSPTHLIKTRGQQVTLRCSSQSGHNTVSWYQQALGQGPQFIFQYYREEENGRGNFPPRFSGLQFPNYSSELNVNALELDDSALYLCASSSTGDVNEKLFFGSGTQLSVL.

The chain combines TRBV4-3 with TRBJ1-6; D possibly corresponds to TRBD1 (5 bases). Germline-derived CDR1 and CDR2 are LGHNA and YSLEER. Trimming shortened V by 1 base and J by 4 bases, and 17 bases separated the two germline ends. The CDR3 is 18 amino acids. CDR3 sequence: CASSQGAGGKTYNSPLHF. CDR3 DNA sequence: TGCGCCAGCAGCCAAGGGGCCGGGGGAAAAACTTATAATTCACCCCTCCACTTT.

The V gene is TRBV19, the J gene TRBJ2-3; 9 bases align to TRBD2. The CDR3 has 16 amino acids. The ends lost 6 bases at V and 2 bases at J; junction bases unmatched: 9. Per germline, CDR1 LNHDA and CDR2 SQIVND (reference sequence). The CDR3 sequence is CASSIGRGGLTDTQYF. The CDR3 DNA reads TGTGCCAGTAGCATCGGGCGGGGGGGCCTCACAGATACGCAGTATTTT.